The present T cell receptor beta chain was sequenced within a study of CD8+ T cells in alopecia areata (dated by TCRdb to the late 2010s). Describing the broader study: To study T cell clonal expansion in alopecia areata, the researchers applied high-throughput TCRbeta sequencing to both the C3H/HeJ mouse model and human patients. TCRbeta CDR3 regions were amplified by immunoSEQ multiplex PCR using 35 Vbeta forward and 13 Jbeta reverse primers. Scalp clonality was compared among normal scalp (n=4), patchy alopecia areata scalp (n=8), and alopecia totalis/universalis scalp (n=8). Scalp tissue and sorted CD4+ and CD8+ peripheral blood T cells from patchy and totalis/universalis alopecia areata patients and from healthy controls were covered by human TCRbeta sequencing. The RNA source kit depended on sample type: the PAXgene miRNA kit for fixed scalp, the miRNeasy kit for PBMCs, and the RNeasy kit for mouse skin. Findings and caveats that apply to the study as a whole: Unlike mouse skin, which is dominated by gammadelta T cells, normal human skin has resident alphabeta T cells that are also sequenced, and this complicates analysis of the scalp TCR repertoire. Higher clonality and more expanded CD8+ clones were observed in lesional scalp than in normal scalp, particularly in alopecia totalis/universalis, a finding suggestive of antigenic drive. Shared TCR sequences between patients were less evident than in mice, which may be partly attributable to HLA diversity in the patient population.

The library relied on the immunoSEQ multiplex PCR assay. RNA was extracted from all samples and reverse transcribed into cDNA, which served as template for TCR sequencing. SuperScript III was used to make first-strand cDNA, primed with a 2:1 mix of oligo-dT and random hexamers. A synthetic immune receptor repertoire was used to gauge amplification bias, and whatever bias remained was removed computationally. The authors' pipeline ran thus. Raw reads were preprocessed for error removal, and CDR3 was defined according to IMGT conventions as running from the conserved cysteine to phenylalanine. To get clonality, Shannon entropy was normalized by log2 of the number of productive unique TCRs and the result was subtracted from 1. Whether each scalp clone was CD4 or CD8 was inferred by checking scalp TCRbeta sequences against the CD4 and CD8 repertoires from sorted blood. TCRdb carries this immuneACCESS record with in-frame sequences only. Its versions omit some clonotypes, under half of them owing to an unresolved V gene in the studies checked, with the rest unexplained. V, J and clone size are those of that table, while D and trimming were read from the DNA. In all, the sample holds about 110,000 clones, and roughly 60% of those were seen once. 20% to 25% of the sample comes from the top ten.

This clone has more than one count but fewer than ten. It lacks a known antigen. Nothing much larger sits one base from this clone, and base qualities are not available. After PBMCs were isolated by density centrifugation and stained for CD3, CD4 and CD8, a FACSAria was used to sort CD4+ and CD8+ T cells. Scalp biopsies and blood samples were obtained from unaffected controls. The receptor was isolated from a human donor in good health. Sequences were obtained from CD8+ T cells sorted from blood.

At the DNA level, the sequence is TGTGCCAGCAGCCTTCGAAGCGGGGACCCCTACGAGCAGTACTTC. Translated, it reads CASSLRSGDPYEQYF. This sequence uses TRBV14 and TRBJ2-7, with 7 bases matching TRBD2. From the germline V gene, CDR1 is SGHDN and CDR2 is FVKESK. Ends trimmed: V by 4 bases, J by 2 bases; bases unmatched to a gene: 8. Taken from cysteine to phenylalanine, the CDR3 has 15 residues. The only DNA kept is the CDR3, 45 bases in frame from the first base.